The 2 T cell receptor beta chains presented below share a single source sample, sequenced in a study of blood T cell repertoires in COVID-19. TCRdb's table, derived via immunoSEQ multiplex PCR, lists solely in-frame clones and lacks some. The table includes tens of thousands of clones, almost 85% detected once. The sample was peripheral blood. The receptors derive from a woman aged 80 or over with acute or convalescent COVID-19.

V gene TRBV30 combines with J gene TRBJ2-7, with D perhaps TRBD2 (7 bases). This CDR3 contains 14 residues. Germline CDR1 and CDR2: GTSNPN and SVGIG (reference sequence). The V end lost 3 bases, the J end lost 4 bases, and 16 bases lay between the germline ends. The CDR3 region is CAWRPTGRGYEQYF. CDR3 nucleotides: TGTGCCTGGAGACCAACAGGGAGGGGATACGAGCAGTACTTC.

Points on this clone: An end of the junction does not agree with germline; a read error may underlie this. The chain employs TRBV14 and TRBJ2-1; D may be TRBD2 (5 bases). The CDR3 runs 17 residues. CDR1 and CDR2 from the germline V gene are SGHDN and FVKESK. CDR3 sequence: CASSQAGGSPSFNEQFF. CDR3 coding DNA: TGTGCCAGCAGCCAAGCCGGCGGGTCTCCCTCCTTCAATGAGCAGTTCTTC.